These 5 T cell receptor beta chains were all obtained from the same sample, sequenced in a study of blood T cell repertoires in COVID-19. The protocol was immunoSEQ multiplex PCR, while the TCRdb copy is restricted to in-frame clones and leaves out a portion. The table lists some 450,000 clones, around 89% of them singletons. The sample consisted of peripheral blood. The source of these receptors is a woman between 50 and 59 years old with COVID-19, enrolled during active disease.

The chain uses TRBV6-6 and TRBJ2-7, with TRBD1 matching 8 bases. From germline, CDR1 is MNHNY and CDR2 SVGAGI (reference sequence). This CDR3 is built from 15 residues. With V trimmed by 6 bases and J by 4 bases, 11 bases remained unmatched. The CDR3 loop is CASSRTGTGTYEQYF. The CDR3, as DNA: TGTGCCAGCAGCCGAACCGGGACAGGTACTTACGAGCAGTACTTC.

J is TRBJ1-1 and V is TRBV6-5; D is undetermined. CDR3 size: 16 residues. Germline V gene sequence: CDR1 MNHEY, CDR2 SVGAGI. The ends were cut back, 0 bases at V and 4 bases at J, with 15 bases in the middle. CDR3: CASSYSSGSVGTEAFF. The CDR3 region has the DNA TGTGCCAGCAGTTACTCTTCGGGGTCGGTGGGCACTGAAGCTTTCTTT.

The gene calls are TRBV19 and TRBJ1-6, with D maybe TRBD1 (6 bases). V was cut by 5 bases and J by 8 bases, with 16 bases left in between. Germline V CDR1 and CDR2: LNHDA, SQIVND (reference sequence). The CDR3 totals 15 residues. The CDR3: CASSRPTGSDSPLHF. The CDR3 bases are TGTGCCAGTAGTCGCCCCACAGGGTCCGATTCACCCCTCCACTTT.

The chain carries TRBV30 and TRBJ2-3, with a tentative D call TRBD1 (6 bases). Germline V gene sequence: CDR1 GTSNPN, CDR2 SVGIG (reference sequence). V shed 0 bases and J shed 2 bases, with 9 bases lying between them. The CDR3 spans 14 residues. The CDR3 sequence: CAWSVDSNTDTQYF. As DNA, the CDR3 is TGTGCCTGGAGTGTGGACAGCAACACAGATACGCAGTATTTT.

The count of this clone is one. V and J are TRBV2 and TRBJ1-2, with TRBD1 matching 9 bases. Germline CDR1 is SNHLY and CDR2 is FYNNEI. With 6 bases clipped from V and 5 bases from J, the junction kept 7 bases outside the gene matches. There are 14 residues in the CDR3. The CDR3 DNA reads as TGTGCCAGCAGGACGGGACAGGGTTTATATGGCTACACCTTC. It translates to CASRTGQGLYGYTF.